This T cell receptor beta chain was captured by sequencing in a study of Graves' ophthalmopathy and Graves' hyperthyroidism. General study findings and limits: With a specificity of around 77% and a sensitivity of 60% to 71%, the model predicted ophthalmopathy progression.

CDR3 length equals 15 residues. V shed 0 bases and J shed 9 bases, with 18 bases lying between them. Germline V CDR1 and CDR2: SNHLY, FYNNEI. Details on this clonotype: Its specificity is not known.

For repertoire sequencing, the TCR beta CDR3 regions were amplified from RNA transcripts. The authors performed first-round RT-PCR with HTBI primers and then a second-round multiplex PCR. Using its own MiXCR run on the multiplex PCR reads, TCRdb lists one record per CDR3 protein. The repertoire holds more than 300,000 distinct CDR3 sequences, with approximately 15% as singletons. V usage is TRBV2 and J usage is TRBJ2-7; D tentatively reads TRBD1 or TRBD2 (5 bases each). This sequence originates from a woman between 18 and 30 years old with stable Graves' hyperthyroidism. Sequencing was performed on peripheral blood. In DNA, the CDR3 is TGTGCCAGCAGTGAAGCGCTTTGGGACCCTCGGCGGCAGTACTTC. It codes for CASSEALWDPRRQYF.